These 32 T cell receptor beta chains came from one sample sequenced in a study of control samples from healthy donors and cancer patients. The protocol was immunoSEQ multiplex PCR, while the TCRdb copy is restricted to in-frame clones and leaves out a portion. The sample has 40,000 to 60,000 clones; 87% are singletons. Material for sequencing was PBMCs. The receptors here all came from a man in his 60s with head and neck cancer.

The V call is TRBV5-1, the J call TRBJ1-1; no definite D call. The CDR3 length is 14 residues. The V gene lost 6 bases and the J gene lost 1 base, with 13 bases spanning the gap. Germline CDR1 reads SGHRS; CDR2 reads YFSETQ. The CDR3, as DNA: TGCGCCAGCATGGCGGAGCCCGGGAACACTGAAGCTTTCTTT. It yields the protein CASMAEPGNTEAFF.

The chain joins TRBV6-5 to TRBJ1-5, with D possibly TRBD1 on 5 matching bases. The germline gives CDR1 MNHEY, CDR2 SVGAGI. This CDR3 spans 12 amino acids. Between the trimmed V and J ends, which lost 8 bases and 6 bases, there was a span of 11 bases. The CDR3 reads CASAGTSQPQHF. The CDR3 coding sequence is TGTGCCAGCGCAGGGACTAGTCAGCCCCAGCATTTT.

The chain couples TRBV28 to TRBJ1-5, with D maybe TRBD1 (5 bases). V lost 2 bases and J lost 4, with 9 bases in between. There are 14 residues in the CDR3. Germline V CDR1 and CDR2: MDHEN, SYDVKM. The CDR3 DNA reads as TGTGCCAGCAGTTTAGTACAGGATAATCAGCCCCAGCATTTT. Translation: CASSLVQDNQPQHF.

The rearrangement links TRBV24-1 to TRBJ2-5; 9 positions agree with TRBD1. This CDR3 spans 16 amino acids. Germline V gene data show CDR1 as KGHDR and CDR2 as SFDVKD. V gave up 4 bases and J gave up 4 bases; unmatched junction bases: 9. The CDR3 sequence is CATSDPRTGDGETQYF. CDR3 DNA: TGTGCCACCAGTGACCCTAGGACAGGGGATGGAGAGACCCAGTACTTC.

As DNA, the CDR3 is TGTGCCACCACCACGGACAGGGCAGATCAGCCCCAGCATTTT. It specifies CATTTDRADQPQHF. This sequence joins TRBV19 and TRBJ1-5; 8 bases match TRBD1. V was pared by 10 bases and J by 5 bases, with 10 bases of the junction left unmatched. CDR1 is LNHDA, CDR2 SQIVND, per germline (reference sequence). The CDR3 loop spans 14 amino acids.

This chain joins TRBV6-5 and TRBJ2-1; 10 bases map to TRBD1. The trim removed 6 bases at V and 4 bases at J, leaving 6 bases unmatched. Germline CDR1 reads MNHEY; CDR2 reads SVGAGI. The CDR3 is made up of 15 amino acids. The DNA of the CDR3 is TGTGCCAGCAGGGGGGGACAGGGGACTTACAATGAGCAGTTCTTC. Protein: CASRGGQGTYNEQFF.

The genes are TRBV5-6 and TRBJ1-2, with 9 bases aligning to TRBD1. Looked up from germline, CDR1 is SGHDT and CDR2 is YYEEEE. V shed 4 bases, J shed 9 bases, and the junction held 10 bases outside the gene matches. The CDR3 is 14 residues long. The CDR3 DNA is TGTGCCAGCAGCAAGGGACAGGGCGCTAGTAGCTACACCTTC. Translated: CASSKGQGASSYTF.

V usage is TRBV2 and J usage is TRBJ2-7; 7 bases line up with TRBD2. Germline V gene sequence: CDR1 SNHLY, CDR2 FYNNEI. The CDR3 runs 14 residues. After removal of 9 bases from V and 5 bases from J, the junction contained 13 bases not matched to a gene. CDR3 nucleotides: TGTGCCAGGACGGAAGTTGGGGGGGGTGACGAGCAGTACTTC. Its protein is CARTEVGGGDEQYF.

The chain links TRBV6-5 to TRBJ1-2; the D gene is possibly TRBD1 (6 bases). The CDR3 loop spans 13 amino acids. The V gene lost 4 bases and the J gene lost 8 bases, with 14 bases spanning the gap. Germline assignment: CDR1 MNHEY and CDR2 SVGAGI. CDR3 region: CASSFVDRSGYTF. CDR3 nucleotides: TGTGCCAGCAGTTTCGTTGACAGGTCGGGCTACACCTTC.

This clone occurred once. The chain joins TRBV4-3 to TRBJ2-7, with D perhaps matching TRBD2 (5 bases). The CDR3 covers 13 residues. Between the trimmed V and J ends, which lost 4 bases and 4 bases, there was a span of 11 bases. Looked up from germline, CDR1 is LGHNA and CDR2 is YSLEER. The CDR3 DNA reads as TGCGCCAGCAGCCGGGTCCGAGGGTACGAGCAGTACTTC. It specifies CASSRVRGYEQYF.

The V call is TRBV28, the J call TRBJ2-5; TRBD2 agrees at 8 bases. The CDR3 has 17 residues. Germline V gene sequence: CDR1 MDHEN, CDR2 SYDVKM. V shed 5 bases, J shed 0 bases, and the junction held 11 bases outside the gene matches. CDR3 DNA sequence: TGTGCCAGCAGTCCGACTCGGGGGGGGAAGTACCAAGAGACCCAGTACTTC. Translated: CASSPTRGGKYQETQYF. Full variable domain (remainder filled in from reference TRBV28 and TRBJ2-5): DVKVTQSSRYLVKRTGEKVFLECVQDMDHENMFWYRQDPGLGLRLIYFSYDVKMKEKGDIPEGYSVSREKKERFSLILESASTNQTSMYLCASSPTRGGKYQETQYFGPGTRLLVL.

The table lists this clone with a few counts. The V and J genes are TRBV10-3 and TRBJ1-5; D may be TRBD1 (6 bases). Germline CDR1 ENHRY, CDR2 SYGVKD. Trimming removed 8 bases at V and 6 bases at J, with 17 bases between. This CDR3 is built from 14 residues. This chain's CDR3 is CAIGGADLLQPQHF. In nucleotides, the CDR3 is TGTGCCATCGGGGGGGCGGATCTTCTTCAGCCCCAGCATTTT.

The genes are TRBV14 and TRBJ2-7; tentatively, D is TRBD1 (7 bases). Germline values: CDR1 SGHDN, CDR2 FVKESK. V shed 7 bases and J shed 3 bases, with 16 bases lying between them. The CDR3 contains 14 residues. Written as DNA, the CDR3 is TGTGCCAGCAACGAACAGGGGACTTTCTACGAGCAGTACTTC. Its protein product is CASNEQGTFYEQYF.

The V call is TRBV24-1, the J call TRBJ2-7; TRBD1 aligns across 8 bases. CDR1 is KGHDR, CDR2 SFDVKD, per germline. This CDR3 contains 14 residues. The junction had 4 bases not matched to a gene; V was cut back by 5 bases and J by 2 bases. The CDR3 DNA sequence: TGTGCCACCAGTGGTGGACAGGGTCCCTACGAGCAGTACTTC. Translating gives CATSGGQGPYEQYF.

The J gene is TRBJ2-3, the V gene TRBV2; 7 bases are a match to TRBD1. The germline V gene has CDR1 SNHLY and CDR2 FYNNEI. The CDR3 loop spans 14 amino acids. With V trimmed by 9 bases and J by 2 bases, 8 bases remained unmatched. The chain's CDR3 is CASTGDRITDTQYF. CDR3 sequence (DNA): TGTGCCAGTACAGGGGACAGAATCACAGATACGCAGTATTTT.

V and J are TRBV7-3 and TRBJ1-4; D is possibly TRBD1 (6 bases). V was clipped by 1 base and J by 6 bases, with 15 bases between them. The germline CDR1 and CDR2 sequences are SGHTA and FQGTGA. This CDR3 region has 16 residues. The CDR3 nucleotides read TGTGCCAGCAGCTTAAAGGGGGTCAGGGTGCATGAAAAACTGTTTTTT. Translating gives CASSLKGVRVHEKLFF.

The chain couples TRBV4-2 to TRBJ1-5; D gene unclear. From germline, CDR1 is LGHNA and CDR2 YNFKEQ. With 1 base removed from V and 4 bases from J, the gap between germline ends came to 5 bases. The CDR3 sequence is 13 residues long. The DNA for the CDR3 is TGTGCCAGCAGCCAAGCGTTGAATCAGCCCCAGCATTTT. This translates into CASSQALNQPQHF.

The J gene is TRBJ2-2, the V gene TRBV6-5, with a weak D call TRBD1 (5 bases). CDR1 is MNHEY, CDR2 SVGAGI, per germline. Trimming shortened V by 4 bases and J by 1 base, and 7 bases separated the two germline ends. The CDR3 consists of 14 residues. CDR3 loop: CASSSGLNTGELFF. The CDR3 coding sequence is TGTGCCAGCAGTTCAGGGTTGAACACCGGGGAGCTGTTTTTT.

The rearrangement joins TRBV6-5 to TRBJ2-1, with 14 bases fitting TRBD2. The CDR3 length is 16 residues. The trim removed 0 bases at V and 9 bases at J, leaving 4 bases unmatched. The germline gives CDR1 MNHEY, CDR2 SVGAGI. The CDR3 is CASSYSLGLAGVEQFF. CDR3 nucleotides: TGTGCCAGCAGTTACTCGCTGGGACTAGCGGGAGTTGAGCAGTTCTTC.

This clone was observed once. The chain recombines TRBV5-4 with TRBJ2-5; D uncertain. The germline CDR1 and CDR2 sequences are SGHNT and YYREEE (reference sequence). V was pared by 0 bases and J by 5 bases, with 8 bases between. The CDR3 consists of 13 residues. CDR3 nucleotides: TGTGCCAGCAGCTTGGAGCCGTACGAGACCCAGTACTTC. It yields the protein CASSLEPYETQYF.

This CDR3 reads CASSWGLDSNEQFF. The CDR3 region has the DNA TGTGCCAGCAGTTGGGGCCTGGATAGCAATGAGCAGTTCTTC. The gene calls are TRBV28 and TRBJ2-1, with D tentatively TRBD1 (5 bases). Germline lookup yields CDR1 MDHEN and CDR2 SYDVKM. There are 14 residues in the CDR3. The V gene lost 4 bases and the J gene lost 6 bases, with 13 bases spanning the gap.

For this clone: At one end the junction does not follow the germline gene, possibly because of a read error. CDR3 nucleotide sequence: TGTGCCAGCAGCCCGGGACAGCAAGCCACCGTCCTGACTTTC. Encoded protein: CASSPGQQATVLTF. The V call is TRBV6-4, the J call TRBJ2-6, with 7 bases lining up with TRBD1. CDR1 is MRHNA, CDR2 SNTAGT, per germline. CDR3 length: 14 amino acids.

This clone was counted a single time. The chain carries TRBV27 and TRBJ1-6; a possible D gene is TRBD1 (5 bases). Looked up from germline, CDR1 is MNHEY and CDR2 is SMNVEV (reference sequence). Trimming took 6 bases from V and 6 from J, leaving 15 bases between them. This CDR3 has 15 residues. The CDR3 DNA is TGTGCCAGCAGGCCGGACACTATCGGTAATTCACCCCTCCACTTT. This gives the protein CASRPDTIGNSPLHF.

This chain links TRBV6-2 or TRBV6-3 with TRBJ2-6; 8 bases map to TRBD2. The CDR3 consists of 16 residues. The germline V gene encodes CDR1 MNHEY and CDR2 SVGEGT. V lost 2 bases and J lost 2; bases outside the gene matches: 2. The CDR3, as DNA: TGTGCCAGCAGTTACGAACTAGCGGCTGGGGCCAACGTCCTGACTTTC. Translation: CASSYELAAGANVLTF.

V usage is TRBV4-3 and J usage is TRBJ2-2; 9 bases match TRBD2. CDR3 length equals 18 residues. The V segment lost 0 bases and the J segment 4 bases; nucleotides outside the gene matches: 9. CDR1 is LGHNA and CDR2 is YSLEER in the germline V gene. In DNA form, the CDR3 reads TGCGCCAGCAGCCAAGAGATCGGTCTACTAGCGGGCACCGGGGAGCTGTTTTTT. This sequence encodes CASSQEIGLLAGTGELFF.

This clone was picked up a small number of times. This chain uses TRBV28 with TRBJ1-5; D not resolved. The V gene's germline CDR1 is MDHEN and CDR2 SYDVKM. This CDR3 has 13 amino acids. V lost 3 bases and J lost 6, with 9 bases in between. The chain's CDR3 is CASSFLRIQPQHF. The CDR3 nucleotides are TGTGCCAGCAGTTTCTTAAGGATTCAGCCCCAGCATTTT. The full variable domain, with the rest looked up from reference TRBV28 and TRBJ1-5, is DVKVTQSSRYLVKRTGEKVFLECVQDMDHENMFWYRQDPGLGLRLIYFSYDVKMKEKGDIPEGYSVSREKKERFSLILESASTNQTSMYLCASSFLRIQPQHFGDGTRLSIL.

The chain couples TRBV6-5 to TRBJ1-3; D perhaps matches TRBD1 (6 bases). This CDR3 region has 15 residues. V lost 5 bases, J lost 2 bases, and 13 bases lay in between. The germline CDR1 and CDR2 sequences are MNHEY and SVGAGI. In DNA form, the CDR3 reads TGTGCCAGCAGTCCGACCTACAGGGCTGGAAACACCATATATTTT. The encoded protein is CASSPTYRAGNTIYF.

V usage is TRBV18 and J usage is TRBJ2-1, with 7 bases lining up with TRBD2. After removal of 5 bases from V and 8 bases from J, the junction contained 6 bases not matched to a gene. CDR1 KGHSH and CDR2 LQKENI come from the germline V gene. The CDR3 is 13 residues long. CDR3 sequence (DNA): TGTGCCAGCTCAACGGGAGGAGGGGATGAGCAGTTCTTC. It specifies CASSTGGGDEQFF.

The CDR3 nucleotides are TGTGCCAGCAGCTTTGGACTAGCGGGAGACTACGAGCAGTACTTC. Translated, it gives CASSFGLAGDYEQYF. The chain joins TRBV7-2 to TRBJ2-7, with 13 bases identical to TRBD2. The V gene's germline CDR1 is SGHTA and CDR2 FQGNSA. Trimming cost V 3 bases and J 3 bases; bases outside gene matches: 2. This CDR3 has 15 amino acids. Supplemented by reference TRBV7-2 and TRBJ2-7, the full variable domain reads GAGVSQSPSNKVTEKGKDVELRCDPISGHTALYWYRQSLGQGLEFLIYFQGNSAPDKSGLPSDRFSAERTGGSVSTLTIQRTQQEDSAVYLCASSFGLAGDYEQYFGPGTRLTVT.

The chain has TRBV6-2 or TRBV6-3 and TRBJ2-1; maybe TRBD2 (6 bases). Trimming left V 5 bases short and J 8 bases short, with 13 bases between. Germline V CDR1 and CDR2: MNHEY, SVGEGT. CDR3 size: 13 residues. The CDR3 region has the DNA TGTGCCAGCAGTCCAGCCCCGGGAGATGAGCAGTTCTTC. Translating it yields CASSPAPGDEQFF.

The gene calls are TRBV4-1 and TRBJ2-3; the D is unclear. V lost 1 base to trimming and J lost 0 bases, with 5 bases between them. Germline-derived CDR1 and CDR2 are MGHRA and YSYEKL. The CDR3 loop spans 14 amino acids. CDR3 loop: CASSQGQSTDTQYF. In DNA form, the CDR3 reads TGCGCCAGCAGCCAAGGCCAGAGCACAGATACGCAGTATTTT.

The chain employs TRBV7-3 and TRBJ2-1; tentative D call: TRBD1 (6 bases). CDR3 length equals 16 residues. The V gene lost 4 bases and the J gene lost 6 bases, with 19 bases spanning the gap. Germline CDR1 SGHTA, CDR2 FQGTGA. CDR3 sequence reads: CASSSTGGRESNEQFF. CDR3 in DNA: TGTGCCAGCAGCTCGACAGGCGGAAGGGAGTCCAATGAGCAGTTCTTC. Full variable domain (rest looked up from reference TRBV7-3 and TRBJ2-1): GAGVSQTPSNKVTEKGKYVELRCDPISGHTALYWYRQSLGQGPEFLIYFQGTGAADDSGLPNDRFFAVRPEGSVSTLKIQRTERGDSAVYLCASSSTGGRESNEQFFGPGTRLTVL.